This TCR beta chain was retrieved from a study of blood T cell repertoires in COVID-19. Study at large: COVID-19 samples collected from the United States, Italy and Spain covered acute and convalescent phases.

Study processing details: Reference gene primer amplification gave nucleated cell count estimates. Sequencing used immunoSEQ multiplex PCR; TCRdb keeps in-frame clones, though not all of them. Clone size and the V and J calls come from that table; the DNA yielded D and trimming. The data contain around 64,000 clones, around nine tenths of them singletons. The sequencing input was peripheral blood. The source is an elderly woman with acute or convalescent COVID-19.

CDR3 in amino acids: CASSIQGLGKKLFF. The CDR3 DNA reads as TGTGCCAGCAGTATACAGGGGTTGGGTAAAAAACTGTTTTTT. V gene TRBV27 combines with J gene TRBJ1-4; the match to TRBD1 covers 7 bases. CDR3 length: 14 amino acids. Looked up from germline, CDR1 is MNHEY and CDR2 is SMNVEV (reference sequence). Trimming took 5 bases from V and 9 from J; bases not matched to a gene: 9.